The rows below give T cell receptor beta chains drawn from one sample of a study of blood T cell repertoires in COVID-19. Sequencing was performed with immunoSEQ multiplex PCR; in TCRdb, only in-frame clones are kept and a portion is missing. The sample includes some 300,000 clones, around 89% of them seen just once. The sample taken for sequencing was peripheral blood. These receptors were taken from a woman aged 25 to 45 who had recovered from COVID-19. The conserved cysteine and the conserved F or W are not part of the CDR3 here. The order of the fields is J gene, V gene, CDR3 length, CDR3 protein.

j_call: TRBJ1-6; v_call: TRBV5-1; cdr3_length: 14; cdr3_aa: ASSLEGSPSGSPLH
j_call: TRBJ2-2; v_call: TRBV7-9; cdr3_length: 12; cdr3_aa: ASNRGAVAGELF
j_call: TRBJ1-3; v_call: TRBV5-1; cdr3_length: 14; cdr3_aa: ASSPGTGKTGNTIY
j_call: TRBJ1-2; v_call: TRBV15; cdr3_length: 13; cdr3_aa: ATSRNTGGNYGYT
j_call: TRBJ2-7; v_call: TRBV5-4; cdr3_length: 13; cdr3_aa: ASTPGGRGLGEQY
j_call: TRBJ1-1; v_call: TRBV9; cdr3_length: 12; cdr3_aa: ASSVVQGVTEAF
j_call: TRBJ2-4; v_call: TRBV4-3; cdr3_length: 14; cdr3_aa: ASSQDWGQGAYIQY
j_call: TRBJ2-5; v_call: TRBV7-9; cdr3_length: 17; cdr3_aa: ASSSGGPKTSGSQETQY
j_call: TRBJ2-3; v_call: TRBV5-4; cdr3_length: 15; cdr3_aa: ASSLGSGEPKTDTQY
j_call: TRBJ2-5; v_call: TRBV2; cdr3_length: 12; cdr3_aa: ASSLITEQETQY
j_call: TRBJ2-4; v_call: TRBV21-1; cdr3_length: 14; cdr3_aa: ASSNRSREPKNIQY
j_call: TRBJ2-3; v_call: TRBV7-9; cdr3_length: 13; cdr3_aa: ASSLEGLATTTQY
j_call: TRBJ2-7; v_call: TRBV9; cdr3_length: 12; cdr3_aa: ASSVTAGVSEQY
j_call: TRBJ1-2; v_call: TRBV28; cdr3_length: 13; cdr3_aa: ASSRGTGFGYGYT
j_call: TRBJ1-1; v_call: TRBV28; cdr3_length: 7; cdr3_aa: AWGAEAF
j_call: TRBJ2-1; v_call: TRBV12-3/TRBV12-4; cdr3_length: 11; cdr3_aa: ASSFGGADEQF
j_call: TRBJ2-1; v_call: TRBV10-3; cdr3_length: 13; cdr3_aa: AISDSGTSSNEQF
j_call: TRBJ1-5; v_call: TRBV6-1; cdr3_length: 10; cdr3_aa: ASSEVQGPQH
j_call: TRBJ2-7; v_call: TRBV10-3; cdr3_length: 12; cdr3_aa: AISSGTISDEQY
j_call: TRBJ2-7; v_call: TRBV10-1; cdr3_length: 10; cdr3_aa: ASSGDTYEQY
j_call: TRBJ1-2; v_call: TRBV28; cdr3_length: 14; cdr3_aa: ASSRTGTGGRKGYT
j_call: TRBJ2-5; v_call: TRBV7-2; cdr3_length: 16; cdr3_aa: ASSLDSPRSTGLETQY
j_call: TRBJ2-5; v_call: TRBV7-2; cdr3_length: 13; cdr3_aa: ASSSPQGAGETQY
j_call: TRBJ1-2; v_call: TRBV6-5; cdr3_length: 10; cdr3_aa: ASRTGGLGYT
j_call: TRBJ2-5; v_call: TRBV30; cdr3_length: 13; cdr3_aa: AWSPSSGVTETQY
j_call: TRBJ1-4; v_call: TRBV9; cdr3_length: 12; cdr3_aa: ASSPQGEGEKLF
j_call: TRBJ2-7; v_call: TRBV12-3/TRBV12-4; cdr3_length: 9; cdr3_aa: ASSSRSEQY
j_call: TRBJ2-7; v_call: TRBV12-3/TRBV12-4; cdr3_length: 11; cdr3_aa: ASSLTVAYEQY